Below, 22 T cell receptor beta chains from the same sample are listed, as sequenced in a study of beta chain features in type 1 diabetes. Since all of the isolated RNA was reverse transcribed, expressed TCRB transcripts were what got sequenced. Generated by immunoSEQ multiplex PCR, the TCRdb table keeps only in-frame clones and is missing some. This sample yields hundreds of thousands of clones, of which about 30% are seen a single time; around 0.065% belongs to the top ten. Sequenced: naive CD4+ T cells from blood. The source is a man aged 18 to 30 in good health.

The V and J genes are TRBV1 and TRBJ2-4; whether TRBD2, the table's D call, matches the DNA was not checked. TRBV1 is flagged as a pseudogene. The CDR3 is 17 amino acids. The CDR3 reads CTSSQENTGTRYAIQYF. As DNA, the CDR3 is TGCACCAGCAGCCAAGAGAACACCGGGACTAGGTATGCCATTCAGTACTTC.

V usage is TRBV6-1 and J usage is TRBJ2-2; 8 nucleotides align to TRBD1. The V segment lost 6 bases and the J segment 1 base; nucleotides outside the gene matches: 4. The germline V gene has CDR1 MNHNS and CDR2 SASEGT. The CDR3 totals 15 residues. The CDR3 DNA is TGTGCCAGCAGCCGGGACAGGCTGAACACCGGGGAGCTGTTTTTT. Translating it yields CASSRDRLNTGELFF.

This sequence joins TRBV25-1 and TRBJ2-7, with D tentatively TRBD1 or TRBD2 (5 bases each). The germline V gene encodes CDR1 MGHDK and CDR2 SYGVNS. Trimming took 1 base from V and 12 from J, leaving 10 bases between them. This CDR3 is built from 11 residues. Here the CDR3 DNA reads TGTGCCAGCAGTGAATCAGTAGGGACGTACTTC. This gives the protein CASSESVGTYF.

As regards this clone: Other DNA sequences in this specimen translate into the identical CDR3. This chain connects TRBV9 to TRBJ2-5; D remains ambiguous. Germline loops: CDR1 SGDLS, CDR2 YYNGEE. CDR3 length: 11 amino acids. Trimming left V 4 bases short and J 2 bases short, with 3 bases between. The CDR3 DNA reads TGTGCCAGCAGCAAGCAAGAGACCCAGTACTTC. Residues: CASSKQETQYF.

This clone was counted between two and nine times. The chain recombines TRBV27 with TRBJ2-1; D is possibly TRBD2 (6 bases). V dropped 3 bases and J dropped 9 bases, with 12 bases sitting between them. This CDR3 spans 13 amino acids. In germline, CDR1 is MNHEY, CDR2 SMNVEV (reference sequence). The CDR3 sequence: CASSFLASAEQFF. As DNA, the CDR3 is TGTGCCAGCAGTTTTTTGGCTAGCGCTGAGCAGTTCTTC.

This rearrangement joins TRBV27 to TRBJ2-3, with 9 bases that match TRBD1. Per the germline V gene, CDR1 is MNHEY and CDR2 is SMNVEV (reference sequence). The V and J ends lost 5 bases and 2 bases, in that order; junction bases with no gene match: 11. This CDR3 contains 17 residues. The CDR3 sequence is CASSTLRDRAYTDTQYF. The CDR3 nucleotides read TGTGCCAGCAGTACCCTCCGGGACAGGGCATACACAGATACGCAGTATTTT.

The chain uses TRBV7-3 and TRBJ2-3; 7 nucleotides match TRBD2. V dropped 5 bases and J dropped 1; count of bases not matched to a gene: 6. CDR3 length equals 15 residues. Germline CDR1 reads SGHTA; CDR2 reads FQGTGA. CDR3 bases: TGTGCCAGCAGCCAAAAGCGGGGCCGCACAGATACGCAGTATTTT. This encodes CASSQKRGRTDTQYF.

This chain joins TRBV15 and TRBJ2-5; D is possibly TRBD2 (5 bases). The CDR3 has 17 residues. The germline V gene has CDR1 LNHNV and CDR2 YYDKDF (reference sequence). Trimming stripped 1 base from V and 0 bases from J, with 15 bases between. CDR3: CATSRARTLVYQETQYF. CDR3 DNA: TGTGCCACCAGCAGAGCTAGGACTCTAGTTTACCAAGAGACCCAGTACTTC.

The chain combines TRBV30 with TRBJ1-2; D may be TRBD1 (6 bases). The CDR3 extends over 13 amino acids. Deletions cut 4 bases from V and 7 bases from J, with 16 bases between. Germline assignment: CDR1 GTSNPN and CDR2 SVGIG (reference sequence). The CDR3 is CAWNPGQSSGYTF. CDR3 in DNA: TGTGCCTGGAACCCAGGACAGTCGTCTGGCTACACCTTC.

This clone was picked up a small number of times. Additional DNA sequences in this sample encode the identical CDR3. The genes are TRBV7-9 and TRBJ2-7; D not resolved. Germline CDR1 and CDR2: SEHNR and FQNEAQ (reference sequence). V was clipped by 0 bases and J by 6 bases, with 3 bases between them. CDR3 length: 11 amino acids. This chain's CDR3 is CASSLAVEQYF. CDR3 in DNA: TGTGCCAGCAGCTTAGCTGTCGAGCAGTACTTC.

The table lists this clone with a few counts. The genes are TRBV7-9 and TRBJ2-7, with TRBD1 matching over 7 bases. Trimming took 5 bases from V and 7 from J; bases not matched to a gene: 14. The CDR3 consists of 15 residues. CDR1 is SEHNR, CDR2 FQNEAQ, per germline (reference sequence). The CDR3 bases are TGTGCCAGCAGCGTACTCCTTGACAGGGCTCGGGAGCAGTACTTC. It encodes CASSVLLDRAREQYF.

This clone was observed a handful of times. The chain joins TRBV30 to TRBJ2-7, with TRBD1 identical over 7 bases. Germline V CDR1 and CDR2: GTSNPN, SVGIG (reference sequence). The CDR3 is made up of 13 amino acids. Losses at the gene ends were 6 bases for V and 2 bases for J; bases not matched to a gene: 7. In DNA form, the CDR3 reads TGTGCCTGTCACCGGGACAGAACCTACGAGCAGTACTTC. Translated: CACHRDRTYEQYF.

A word on this clone: The same CDR3 also results from other DNA sequences found in this sample. V and J are TRBV30 and TRBJ1-5; no reliable D call. Trimming removed 0 bases from V and 2 bases from J, with 5 bases in between. In germline, CDR1 is GTSNPN, CDR2 SVGIG (reference sequence). The CDR3 contains 13 residues. The DNA for the CDR3 is TGTGCCTGGAGTGTAAGCGGCAATCAGCCCCAGCATTTT. Protein: CAWSVSGNQPQHF.

This clone occurred a few times. The chain links TRBV18 to TRBJ1-5, with 8 positions matching TRBD1. Losses at the gene ends were 5 bases for V and 5 bases for J; bases not matched to a gene: 2. Germline lookup yields CDR1 KGHSH and CDR2 LQKENI. The CDR3 has 13 residues. Here the CDR3 DNA reads TGTGCCAGCTCAGACAGGGGTGATCAGCCCCAGCATTTT. Translating it yields CASSDRGDQPQHF.

The chain joins TRBV15 to TRBJ2-1; maybe TRBD1 (5 bases). This CDR3 has 14 amino acids. V was trimmed by 0 bases and J by 8 bases, leaving 11 bases between them. Germline CDR1 is LNHNV and CDR2 is YYDKDF (reference sequence). The CDR3 spells CATSRDKGKDEQFF. The CDR3 DNA reads TGTGCCACCAGCAGAGATAAGGGGAAGGATGAGCAGTTCTTC.

The rearrangement links TRBV20-1 to TRBJ2-5; a possible D gene is TRBD2 (5 bases). Trimming took 7 bases from V and 5 from J, leaving 8 bases between them. The CDR3 extends over 10 amino acids. CDR1 is DFQATT, CDR2 SNEGSKA, per germline (reference sequence). The CDR3 protein is CSVERETQYF. As DNA, the CDR3 is TGCAGTGTCGAGCGGGAGACCCAGTACTTC.

The rearrangement uses TRBV13 and TRBJ2-1, with 9 bases aligning to TRBD1. Germline V gives CDR1 PRHDT, CDR2 FYEKMQ (reference sequence). The CDR3 sequence is 15 residues long. V was clipped by 0 bases and J by 4 bases; unmatched bases: 1. The CDR3 reads CASSLGGQGYNEQFF. The CDR3 DNA sequence: TGTGCCAGCAGCTTAGGGGGACAGGGATACAATGAGCAGTTCTTC. Variable domain in full (rest from reference TRBV13 and TRBJ2-1): AAGVIQSPRHLIKEKRETATLKCYPIPRHDTVYWYQQGPGQDPQFLISFYEKMQSDKGSIPDRFSAQQFSDYHSELNMSSLELGDSALYFCASSLGGQGYNEQFFGPGTRLTVL.

This clone was seen only once. V gene TRBV9 combines with J gene TRBJ2-3; D is unresolved. Germline V gene lookup returns CDR1 SGDLS and CDR2 YYNGEE. The V end lost 0 bases, the J end lost 4 bases, and 15 bases lay between the germline ends. This CDR3 contains 16 residues. CDR3 amino acids: CASSVGISTGPDTQYF. The CDR3 DNA reads as TGTGCCAGCAGCGTAGGGATTAGCACGGGCCCAGATACGCAGTATTTT.

This clone was seen a handful of times. The gene calls are TRBV19 and TRBJ2-7; 11 bases are a match to TRBD2. Germline-derived CDR1 and CDR2 are LNHDA and SQIVND (reference sequence). This CDR3 region has 14 residues. V gave up 5 bases and J gave up 6 bases; unmatched junction bases: 6. The CDR3 spells CASSALAGGGEQYF. CDR3 sequence (DNA): TGTGCCAGTAGTGCTCTAGCGGGAGGAGGCGAGCAGTACTTC.

The chain recombines TRBV5-1 with TRBJ2-1; TRBD2 might be the D (6 bases). With 0 bases removed from V and 4 bases from J, the gap between germline ends came to 8 bases. The germline V gene has CDR1 SGHRS and CDR2 YFSETQ. The CDR3 contains 14 residues. The chain's CDR3 is CASSLDSGYNEQFF. The CDR3 DNA is TGCGCCAGCAGCTTGGATAGCGGTTACAATGAGCAGTTCTTC.

This clone turned up a few times. The chain has TRBV30 and TRBJ2-6; 8 nucleotides align to TRBD2. Germline V gene data show CDR1 as GTSNPN and CDR2 as SVGIG (reference sequence). CDR3 length: 15 residues. J lost 3 bases, V lost 8 bases, and 9 bases had no gene match. Written as DNA, the CDR3 is TGTGCCGGCCCACCTACTAGCGGTGGGGCCAACGTCCTGACTTTC. This encodes CAGPPTSGGANVLTF.

This clone was observed a few times. This chain uses TRBV29-1 with TRBJ2-7, with TRBD2 matching over 9 bases. The CDR3 is 14 residues long. After removal of 3 bases from V and 1 base from J, the junction contained 4 bases not matched to a gene. Germline-derived CDR1 and CDR2 are SQVTM and ANQGSEA. CDR3 bases: TGCAGCGTTGACCCTAGCGGGGCTTCCTACGAGCAGTACTTC. Amino acid sequence: CSVDPSGASYEQYF.